This TCR beta chain derives from a study of cytotoxic CD8 clonotypes in ibrutinib-treated CLL. Some clones are missing from TCRdb's copy, which holds only in-frame ones; the method was immunoSEQ multiplex PCR. This table holds some 28,000 clones, around 52% found once. V was cut by 4 bases and J by 4 bases, with 17 bases left in between. The length of the CDR3 is 14 residues. Germline V gene lookup returns CDR1 SQVTM and CDR2 ANQGSEA. The chain carries TRBV29-1 and TRBJ2-7; D is possibly TRBD1 (7 bases). This TCR was sampled from a human donor with chronic lymphocytic leukemia. Here the sequenced sample was PBMCs, taken before ibrutinib treatment. CDR3: CSVVSLTGRYEQYF. The CDR3 nucleotides are TGCAGCGTTGTCTCCTTGACAGGGAGGTACGAGCAGTACTTC.